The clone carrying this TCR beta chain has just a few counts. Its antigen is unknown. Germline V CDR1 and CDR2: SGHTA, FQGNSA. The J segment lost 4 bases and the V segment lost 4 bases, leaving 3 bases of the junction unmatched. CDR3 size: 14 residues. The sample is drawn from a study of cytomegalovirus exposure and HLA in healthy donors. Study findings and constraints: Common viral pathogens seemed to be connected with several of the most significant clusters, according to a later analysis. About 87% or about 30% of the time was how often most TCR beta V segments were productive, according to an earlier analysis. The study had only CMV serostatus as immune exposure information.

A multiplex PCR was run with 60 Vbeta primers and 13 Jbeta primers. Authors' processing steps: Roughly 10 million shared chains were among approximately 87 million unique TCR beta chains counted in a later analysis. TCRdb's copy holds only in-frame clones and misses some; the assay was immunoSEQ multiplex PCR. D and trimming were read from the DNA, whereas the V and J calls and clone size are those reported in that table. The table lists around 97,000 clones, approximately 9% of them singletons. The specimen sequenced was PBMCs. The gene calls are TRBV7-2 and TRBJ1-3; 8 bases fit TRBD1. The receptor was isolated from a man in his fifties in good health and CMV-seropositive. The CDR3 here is CASSSTGGGNTIYF. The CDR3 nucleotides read TGTGCCAGCAGCTCAACAGGGGGGGGAAACACCATATATTTT.